Listed below are T cell receptor beta chains from one sample, sequenced in a study of cytomegalovirus exposure and HLA in healthy donors. Sequencing used immunoSEQ multiplex PCR; TCRdb keeps in-frame clones, though not all of them. The sample contains about 140,000 clones, around 80% of which appear only once. What was sequenced was PBMCs. Receptor source: a man aged 25 to 40 in good health and CMV-seronegative. CDR3s include the opening cysteine and the closing phenylalanine or tryptophan. The order of the fields is clone size, D gene, V gene, J gene, CDR3 protein, CDR3 DNA. D genes are given only for firm matches. Rows may omit the clone size; those that give it use once, few, many or a size class.

>-|-|TRBV4-1|TRBJ1-3
CASTTGQKISGNTIYF
TGCGCCAGCACCACAGGACAGAAAATCTCTGGAAACACCATATATTTT
>-|TRBD2|TRBV28|TRBJ2-7
CASTSHVQAGNAYEQYF
TGTGCCAGCACCTCGCACGTCCAAGCGGGGAATGCCTACGAGCAGTACTTC
>-|-|TRBV27|TRBJ2-7
CASSLGGWYEQYF
TGTGCCAGCAGTCTAGGGGGTTGGTACGAGCAGTACTTC
>few|-|TRBV4-1|TRBJ2-1
CASSQDLQVLYNEQFF
TGCGCCAGCAGCCAAGATCTACAGGTCCTCTACAATGAGCAGTTCTTC
>-|-|TRBV5-1|TRBJ1-1
CASSSTGTPGNTEAFF
TGCGCCAGCAGCTCTACAGGGACCCCCGGGAACACTGAAGCTTTCTTT
>few|-|TRBV18|TRBJ1-1
CASSPPATTEAFF
TGTGCCAGCTCACCACCGGCAACCACTGAAGCTTTCTTT
>-|-|TRBV29-1|TRBJ2-7
CSVGFNVRGEQYF
TGCAGCGTTGGATTTAATGTTAGGGGAGAGCAGTACTTC
>-|-|TRBV2|TRBJ1-4
CASSETGSRAVNEKLFF
TGTGCCAGCAGTGAAACGGGGAGCCGGGCCGTTAATGAAAAACTGTTTTTT
>-|-|TRBV19|TRBJ2-7
CASSILGSGSYEQYF
TGTGCCAGTAGTATACTGGGTAGCGGATCCTACGAGCAGTACTTC
>few|TRBD1|TRBV10-3|TRBJ2-7
CAISRQGTYEQYF
TGTGCCATCAGTAGACAGGGAACCTACGAGCAGTACTTC
>-|-|TRBV4-1|TRBJ1-1
CASSQDPQVTEAFF
TGCGCCAGCAGCCAAGACCCCCAGGTAACTGAAGCTTTCTTT
>-|TRBD2|TRBV7-8|TRBJ2-3
CASSGGVTDTQYF
TGTGCCAGCAGCGGGGGGGTCACAGATACGCAGTATTTT
>-|TRBD1|TRBV5-1|TRBJ2-3
CASSLGTGEADTQYF
TGCGCCAGCAGCTTGGGGACAGGGGAGGCAGATACGCAGTATTTT
>-|TRBD2|TRBV5-4|TRBJ2-7
CASSQTSGSYEQYF
TGTGCCAGCAGCCAAACTAGCGGGAGCTACGAGCAGTACTTC
>-|TRBD1|TRBV15|TRBJ1-2
CATSTGGQGGTYGYTF
TGTGCCACCAGCACCGGGGGACAGGGGGGAACCTATGGCTACACCTTC
>-|-|TRBV19|TRBJ2-7
CASRAENYYEQYF
TGTGCCAGTAGAGCGGAAAATTACTACGAGCAGTACTTC
>-|TRBD1|TRBV27|TRBJ1-5
CASSLSGQGIFQPQHF
TGTGCCAGCAGTTTATCGGGACAGGGGATTTTTCAGCCCCAGCATTTT
>-|TRBD2|TRBV28|TRBJ2-7
CASTEGLADPHEQYF
TGTGCCAGCACCGAGGGTCTAGCGGACCCGCACGAGCAGTACTTC
>-|-|TRBV28|TRBJ1-1
CASSLVGPYEAFF
TGTGCCAGCAGTTTAGTGGGGCCCTATGAAGCTTTCTTT
>-|-|TRBV9|TRBJ1-2
CASSVGTGPGGGYTF
TGTGCCAGCAGCGTAGGAACAGGGCCTGGAGGAGGCTACACCTTC
>-|-|TRBV27|TRBJ2-7
CASSHTGSSYEQYF
TGTGCCAGCAGCCATACAGGGAGTTCCTACGAGCAGTACTTC
>-|-|TRBV11-3|TRBJ1-1
CASSFGGQTEAFF
TGTGCCAGCAGCTTCGGAGGGCAGACTGAAGCTTTCTTT
>few|-|TRBV18|TRBJ2-3
CASSNRQSVTDTQYF
TGTGCCAGCTCTAATAGACAGTCGGTCACAGATACGCAGTATTTT
>-|-|TRBV6-1|TRBJ2-2
CASHSGGSIGELFF
TGTGCCAGCCATAGCGGAGGGAGCATCGGGGAGCTGTTTTTT
>-|-|TRBV2|TRBJ1-4
CASRGQPNEKLFF
TGTGCCAGCAGAGGACAGCCTAATGAAAAACTGTTTTTT
>once|TRBD1|TRBV27|TRBJ1-2
CASRRDRVGLGFGLSGYTF
TGTGCCAGCAGGCGGGACAGGGTCGGACTGGGGTTCGGGTTGAGTGGCTACACCTTC
>few|TRBD2|TRBV7-9|TRBJ2-7
CSSSPRGGIHEQYF
TGTTCCAGCAGCCCCCGCGGGGGGATCCACGAGCAGTACTTC
>-|TRBD1|TRBV19|TRBJ2-7
CASSIDLNRDRGGYEQYF
TGTGCCAGTAGTATAGATCTGAACCGGGACAGGGGCGGCTACGAGCAGTACTTC
>-|-|TRBV10-1|TRBJ2-7
CASSEGLASYEQYF
TGCGCCAGCAGTGAGGGGCTAGCCTCCTACGAGCAGTACTTC
>-|-|TRBV6-4|TRBJ1-1
CASSATATHTEAFF
TGTGCCAGCAGTGCGACAGCGACACACACTGAAGCTTTCTTT
>-|-|TRBV5-4|TRBJ2-2
CASSGSIQGGTGELFF
TGTGCCAGCAGCGGATCGATCCAGGGCGGCACCGGGGAGCTGTTTTTT
>-|TRBD1|TRBV4-1|TRBJ2-1
CASSHPGRGQVLSNEQFF
TGCGCCAGCAGCCACCCCGGGCGGGGACAGGTATTATCCAATGAGCAGTTCTTC
>-|-|TRBV29-1|TRBJ2-1
CSVGYRANSYNEQFF
TGCAGCGTGGGATACAGGGCCAACTCCTACAATGAGCAGTTCTTC
>-|-|TRBV9|TRBJ1-2
CASSVGGCGYTF
TGTGCCAGCAGCGTAGGCGGGTGTGGCTACACCTTC
>-|TRBD2|TRBV5-1|TRBJ2-2
CASSLTAGGRTGELFF
TGCGCCAGCAGCTTGACGGCGGGGGGGCGAACCGGGGAGCTGTTTTTT
>-|-|TRBV4-1|TRBJ1-4
CASSLRPTATNEKLFF
TGCGCCAGCAGCCTCAGACCGACAGCAACTAATGAAAAACTGTTTTTT
>few|TRBD1|TRBV7-6|TRBJ1-1
CASSQGVETEAFF
TGTGCCAGCAGCCAGGGGGTGGAAACTGAAGCTTTCTTT
>-|-|TRBV6-5|TRBJ1-5
CASSYAMENQPQHF
TGTGCCAGCAGTTACGCCATGGAGAATCAGCCCCAGCATTTT
>-|TRBD2|TRBV4-1|TRBJ2-5
CASSQDTGLVDVETQYF
TGCGCCAGCAGCCAAGATACGGGACTAGTTGACGTGGAGACCCAGTACTTC
>-|-|TRBV11-2|TRBJ1-3
CASSLVRVGRNTIYF
TGTGCCAGCAGCTTAGTCAGGGTCGGAAGAAACACCATATATTTT
>-|TRBD2|TRBV11-2|TRBJ2-7
CASSPGGPNEQYF
TGTGCCAGCAGCCCGGGGGGGCCAAACGAGCAGTACTTC
>-|TRBD1|TRBV5-1|TRBJ1-1
CASSAWDRANTEAFF
TGCGCCAGCAGCGCCTGGGACAGGGCAAACACTGAAGCTTTCTTT
>-|-|TRBV5-4|TRBJ2-7
CASSQGTHRDEQYF
TGTGCCAGCAGCCAGGGGACACACCGTGACGAGCAGTACTTC
>once|-|TRBV28|TRBJ2-7
CASTPGGVWGSYEQYF
TGTGCCAGCACCCCGGGCGGGGTTTGGGGCTCCTACGAGCAGTACTTC
>-|-|TRBV7-9|TRBJ2-5
CASSLASVQETQYF
TGTGCCAGCAGCTTAGCCAGCGTACAAGAGACCCAGTACTTC
>-|TRBD1|TRBV7-2|TRBJ2-1
CASSPRDRALGNEQFF
TGTGCCAGCAGCCCAAGGGACAGGGCCTTGGGCAATGAGCAGTTCTTC
>-|TRBD1|TRBV14|TRBJ2-7
CASSQDSVTGAYEQYF
TGTGCCAGCAGCCAAGATTCGGTGACAGGGGCCTACGAGCAGTACTTC
>-|TRBD1|TRBV2|TRBJ2-1
CASNGGQGTYNEQFF
TGTGCCAGCAATGGGGGACAGGGGACCTACAATGAGCAGTTCTTC
>-|-|TRBV15|TRBJ2-7
CATSRVGGGGTYEQYF
TGTGCCACCAGCAGAGTGGGAGGCGGCGGTACCTACGAGCAGTACTTC
>-|TRBD1|TRBV2|TRBJ2-5
CASSRDSQETQYF
TGTGCCAGCAGCCGGGACAGCCAAGAGACCCAGTACTTC
>few|-|TRBV18|TRBJ1-1
CASSGVLGGFGEAFF
TGTGCCAGCTCCGGAGTATTGGGTGGTTTTGGTGAAGCTTTCTTT
>-|-|TRBV11-2|TRBJ2-7
CASRRAAQPYEQYF
TGTGCCAGCAGGAGGGCGGCCCAGCCTTACGAGCAGTACTTC
>-|-|TRBV19|TRBJ1-6
CASSTRTWENSPLHF
TGTGCCAGTAGTACCCGGACTTGGGAGAATTCACCCCTCCACTTT
>-|TRBD1|TRBV27|TRBJ2-1
CASSYSRGINEQFF
TGTGCCAGCAGTTACAGCAGGGGGATAAATGAGCAGTTCTTC
>-|-|TRBV10-3|TRBJ2-7
CAIGGGHYEQYF
TGTGCCATCGGCGGGGGCCACTACGAGCAGTACTTC
>-|TRBD1|TRBV28|TRBJ1-6
CASRNRGLNSYNSPLHF
TGTGCCAGCAGGAACAGGGGGCTGAACTCCTATAATTCACCCCTCCACTTT
>-|-|TRBV5-6|TRBJ2-7
CASSGVTSSYEQYF
TGTGCCAGCAGCGGGGTGACTAGCTCCTACGAGCAGTACTTC
>-|-|TRBV12-2|TRBJ1-1
CASRLTVPPGHQNTEAFF
TGTGCAAGTCGCTTGACAGTACCCCCGGGACACCAGAACACTGAAGCTTTCTTT
>-|-|TRBV29-1|TRBJ1-5
CSVAGGQGKNQPQNF
TGCAGCGTAGCTGGAGGCCAGGGGAAGAATCAGCCCCAGAATTTT